The 13 T cell receptor beta chains below come from one sample, sequenced in a study of human versus mouse CDR3 diversity and MHC coevolution. Only in-frame clones appear in the TCRdb table, and some are missing; sequencing was by immunoSEQ multiplex PCR. Of just under 60,000 clones listed, 94% are singletons. Sample: naive CD4+ T cells from blood. Subset noted: CD45RO-negative CD62L-positive naive CD4 T cells. The receptors were gathered from a person between 55 and 69 years old in good health.

The rearrangement links TRBV5-1 to TRBJ2-1; weak D call: TRBD2 (5 bases). The CDR3 has 15 amino acids. Germline V CDR1 and CDR2: SGHRS, YFSETQ. V lost 4 bases to trimming and J lost 0 bases, with 11 bases between them. The CDR3 DNA is TGCGCCAGCAGCGAGACTACGAGCTCCTACAATGAGCAGTTCTTC. Its protein product is CASSETTSSYNEQFF.

This sequence joins TRBV5-4 and TRBJ2-3; 8 bases match TRBD1. Trimming took 4 bases from V and 0 from J; bases not matched to a gene: 7. From germline, CDR1 is SGHNT and CDR2 YYREEE (reference sequence). The CDR3 runs to 16 residues. Here the CDR3 reads CASSTGQARSTDTQYF. The DNA for the CDR3 is TGTGCCAGCAGCACGGGACAGGCGCGTAGCACAGATACGCAGTATTTT.

This rearrangement joins TRBV4-1 to TRBJ1-1, with 10 nucleotides matching TRBD1. V lost 3 bases to trimming and J lost 3 bases; unmatched junction nucleotides: 1. CDR1 is MGHRA, CDR2 YSYEKL, per germline. This CDR3 region has 14 residues. The CDR3 DNA is TGCGCCAGCAGCCAGGGACAGGGGCACACTGAAGCTTTCTTT. Translated, it gives CASSQGQGHTEAFF.

The rearrangement uses TRBV15 and TRBJ2-2, with TRBD2 matching over 9 bases. Germline values: CDR1 LNHNV, CDR2 YYDKDF (reference sequence). The V segment lost 6 bases and the J segment 5 bases; nucleotides outside the gene matches: 7. The CDR3 has 15 residues. CDR3 region: CATRGGRAGTGELFF. CDR3 in DNA: TGTGCCACCAGGGGCGGGAGGGCGGGTACCGGGGAGCTGTTTTTT.

The CDR3 DNA is TGTGCCAGCAGCCCACAGGGGGACTATGGCTACACCTTC. The encoded protein is CASSPQGDYGYTF. The chain joins TRBV6-5 to TRBJ1-2; 8 bases match TRBD1. CDR1 and CDR2 from the germline V gene are MNHEY and SVGAGI. V was clipped by 6 bases and J by 3 bases; unmatched bases: 3. The CDR3 is made up of 13 amino acids.

V and J are TRBV7-8 and TRBJ2-3; 12 bases map to TRBD2. Germline V gene data show CDR1 as SGHVS and CDR2 as FQNEAQ. This CDR3 region has 15 residues. With V trimmed by 5 bases and J by 5 bases, 5 bases remained unmatched. This CDR3 reads CASSISSGRVDTQYF. CDR3 nucleotides: TGTGCCAGCAGCATCTCTAGCGGGAGGGTAGATACGCAGTATTTT. Complete variable domain (other parts from reference TRBV7-8 and TRBJ2-3): GAGVSQSPRYKVAKRGQDVALRCDPISGHVSLFWYQQALGQGPEFLTYFQNEAQLDKSGLPSDRFFAERPEGSVSTLKIQRTQQEDSAVYLCASSISSGRVDTQYFGPGTRLTVL.

V gene TRBV5-1 combines with J gene TRBJ2-1; 9 bases are a match to TRBD1. The CDR3 is made up of 15 amino acids. J was trimmed by 9 bases and V by 3 bases; bases with no gene match: 10. Germline V gene lookup returns CDR1 SGHRS and CDR2 YFSETQ. The CDR3 spells CASSYTGGWRSEQFF. CDR3 DNA: TGCGCCAGCAGCTATACAGGGGGCTGGAGGAGTGAGCAGTTCTTC.

The chain joins TRBV25-1 to TRBJ2-7; D unresolved. Trimming pared 8 bases from V and 7 bases from J, leaving 18 bases between. This CDR3 contains 13 residues. Germline loops: CDR1 MGHDK, CDR2 SYGVNS. In DNA, the CDR3 is TGTGCCAGCTCCTCGACTTCCCCACGGGAGCAGTACTTC. Encoded protein: CASSSTSPREQYF.

The V call is TRBV18, the J call TRBJ1-4; possibly TRBD1 for D (5 bases). V lost 2 bases and J lost 0, with 7 bases in between. Germline CDR1 and CDR2: KGHSH and LQKENI. The CDR3 spans 15 residues. The CDR3 nucleotides read TGTGCCAGCTCACCATGGGGGGCAACTAATGAAAAACTGTTTTTT. It is translated as CASSPWGATNEKLFF.

This chain joins TRBV19 and TRBJ1-4, with 10 bases lining up with TRBD1. There are 14 residues in the CDR3. Germline CDR1 and CDR2: LNHDA and SQIVND (reference sequence). J gave up 5 bases and V 8 bases, and 5 bases lay outside the gene matches. DNA for the CDR3: TGTGCCAGTCGACAGGGGGCACCGAATGAAAAACTGTTTTTT. Its translation is CASRQGAPNEKLFF. Variable domain in full (rest from reference TRBV19 and TRBJ1-4): DGGITQSPKYLFRKEGQNVTLSCEQNLNHDAMYWYRQDPGQGLRLIYYSQIVNDFQKGDIAEGYSVSREKKESFPLTVTSAQKNPTAFYLCASRQGAPNEKLFFGSGTQLSVL.

The J gene is TRBJ2-5, the V gene TRBV7-3, with 9 bases matching TRBD1. The CDR3 runs to 15 residues. CDR1 SGHTA and CDR2 FQGTGA come from the germline V gene. With V trimmed by 5 bases and J by 5 bases, 9 bases remained unmatched. This chain's CDR3 is CASSPGQGLVETQYF. CDR3 coding DNA: TGTGCCAGCAGCCCGGGACAGGGTCTCGTGGAGACCCAGTACTTC. The variable domain in full, with the rest retrieved from reference TRBV7-3 and TRBJ2-5, is GAGVSQTPSNKVTEKGKYVELRCDPISGHTALYWYRQSLGQGPEFLIYFQGTGAADDSGLPNDRFFAVRPEGSVSTLKIQRTERGDSAVYLCASSPGQGLVETQYFGPGTRLLVL.

This chain uses TRBV12-5 with TRBJ2-7, with TRBD2 matching 8 bases. In germline, CDR1 is LGHNT, CDR2 FRNRAP. The CDR3 has 16 amino acids. V lost 1 base to trimming and J lost 6 bases; unmatched junction nucleotides: 11. CDR3 DNA: TGTGCTAGTGGTTTGGGACCTAGGAGCGGGAGCGGCGAGCAGTACTTC. Translating gives CASGLGPRSGSGEQYF.

This clone was observed a single time. The genes are TRBV29-1 and TRBJ2-1; D unresolved. Germline-derived CDR1 and CDR2 are SQVTM and ANQGSEA. This CDR3 comprises 13 residues. Trimming cost V 5 bases and J 1 base, with 9 bases left between them. The CDR3 DNA sequence: TGCAGCGTTCTAAAGTTTTCCTACAATGAGCAGTTCTTC. This gives the protein CSVLKFSYNEQFF.